This TCR beta chain was identified in a study of blood T cell repertoires in COVID-19. This clone occurred once. Methods used by the authors: Nucleated cell number was recorded as an estimate derived from reference gene primer amplification. Sequencing used immunoSEQ multiplex PCR; TCRdb keeps in-frame clones, though not all of them. Clonal size and the V and J genes are those of that table, whereas D and trimming came from the DNA. Found here are some 120,000 clones, over 80% of them singletons; the top ten hold under 2.5%. This clonotype was sampled from a man aged 25-45 years with acute or convalescent COVID-19. The material sequenced was peripheral blood.

CDR3 residues: CASSLGQGNSPLHF. As DNA, the CDR3 is TGTGCCAGCAGCCTGGGACAAGGGAATTCACCCCTCCACTTT. V and J are TRBV11-2 and TRBJ1-6; maybe TRBD1 (6 bases). The germline CDR1 and CDR2 sequences are SGHAT and FQNNGV. This CDR3 is 14 amino acids long. V lost 5 bases and J lost 7, with 12 bases in between.